This T cell receptor beta chain is drawn from a study of cytomegalovirus exposure and HLA in healthy donors. Study-wide results and caveats: Association of a missense DCLRE1C variant with TCR beta V- and J-gene trimming was reported in a later analysis. At a 0.05 false discovery rate, a later analysis found 18,000 or so TCR beta sequences to be associated with HLA alleles. Segments of the TCR beta V type were, in most cases, productive about 90% or about 30% of the time in an earlier analysis.

This CDR3 region has 16 residues. Trimming took off 3 bases at V and 1 base at J, with 14 bases between the two ends. Germline V gene sequence: CDR1 SGHRS, CDR2 YFSETQ. This PCR relied on a set of 60 Vbeta primers and 13 Jbeta primers. The method was immunoSEQ multiplex PCR; TCRdb's version includes in-frame clones alone and lacks a portion of them. The repertoire holds some 150,000 clones, with around 80% as singletons. As concerns this clone: The antigen remains unidentified.

Healthy bone marrow donors supplied every sample. This sequence originates from a man aged 25-40 years in good health and CMV-seropositive. The chain links TRBV5-1 to TRBJ2-1; D possibly corresponds to TRBD1 (6 bases). Input material: PBMCs. The CDR3 reads CASSSPQGSSYNEQFF. The CDR3 bases are TGCGCCAGCAGCTCTCCTCAGGGGTCGTCCTACAATGAGCAGTTCTTC.